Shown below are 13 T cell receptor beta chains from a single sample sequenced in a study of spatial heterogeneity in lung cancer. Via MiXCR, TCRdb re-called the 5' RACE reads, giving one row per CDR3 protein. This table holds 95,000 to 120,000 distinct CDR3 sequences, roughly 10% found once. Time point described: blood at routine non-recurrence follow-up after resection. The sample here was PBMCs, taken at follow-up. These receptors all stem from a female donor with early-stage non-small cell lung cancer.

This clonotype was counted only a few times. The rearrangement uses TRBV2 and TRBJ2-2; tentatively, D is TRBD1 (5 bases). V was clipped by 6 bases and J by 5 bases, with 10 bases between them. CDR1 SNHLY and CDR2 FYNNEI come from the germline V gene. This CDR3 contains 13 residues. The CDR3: CASSRVITGELFF. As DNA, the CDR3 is TGTGCCAGCAGCAGGGTGATAACCGGGGAGCTGTTTTTT.

The CDR3 DNA is TGCAGTGCTAGTGGGACAGGCGGCACCGGGGAGCTGTTTTTT. This encodes CSASGTGGTGELFF. The J gene is TRBJ2-2, the V gene TRBV20-1; TRBD1 aligns across 8 bases. The CDR3 totals 14 residues. The J segment lost 4 bases and the V segment lost 3 bases, leaving 4 bases of the junction unmatched. CDR1 and CDR2 (germline): DFQATT, SNEGSKA (reference sequence).

DNA of the CDR3: TGCAGTGCCCATGGCAATGTAGGGCCCCATGAGCAGTTCTTC. It codes for CSAHGNVGPHEQFF. The chain joins TRBV20-1 to TRBJ2-1; D unresolved. V lost 6 bases, J lost 8 bases, and 20 bases lay in between. The CDR3 spans 14 residues. Germline CDR1 and CDR2: DFQATT and SNEGSKA (reference sequence).

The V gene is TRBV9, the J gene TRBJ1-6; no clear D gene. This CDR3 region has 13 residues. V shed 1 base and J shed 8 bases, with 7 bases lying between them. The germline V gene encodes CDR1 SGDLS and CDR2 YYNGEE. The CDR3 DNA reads TGTGCCAGCAGCGTAAAGGGAGATTCACCCCTCCACTTT. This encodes CASSVKGDSPLHF.

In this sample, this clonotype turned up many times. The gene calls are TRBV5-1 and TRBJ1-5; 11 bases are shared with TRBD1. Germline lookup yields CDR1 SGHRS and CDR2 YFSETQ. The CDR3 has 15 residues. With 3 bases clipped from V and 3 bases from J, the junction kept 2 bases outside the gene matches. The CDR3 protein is CASSWTGGNNQPQHF. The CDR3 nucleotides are TGCGCCAGCAGCTGGACAGGGGGCAACAATCAGCCCCAGCATTTT.

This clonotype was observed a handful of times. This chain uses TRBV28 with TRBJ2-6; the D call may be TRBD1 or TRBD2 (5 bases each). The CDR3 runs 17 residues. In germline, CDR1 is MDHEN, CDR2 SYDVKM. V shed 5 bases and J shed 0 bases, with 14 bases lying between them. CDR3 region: CASSPRGRSSGANVLTF. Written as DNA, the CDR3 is TGTGCCAGCAGTCCCCGGGGACGGTCCTCTGGGGCCAACGTCCTGACTTTC.

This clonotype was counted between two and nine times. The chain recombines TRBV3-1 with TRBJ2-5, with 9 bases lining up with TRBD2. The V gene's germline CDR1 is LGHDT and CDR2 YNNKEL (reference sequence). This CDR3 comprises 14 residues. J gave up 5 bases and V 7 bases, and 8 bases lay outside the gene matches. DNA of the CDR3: TGTGCCAGCACGCGGGAGGGCCTTGCGGAGACCCAGTACTTC. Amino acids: CASTREGLAETQYF.

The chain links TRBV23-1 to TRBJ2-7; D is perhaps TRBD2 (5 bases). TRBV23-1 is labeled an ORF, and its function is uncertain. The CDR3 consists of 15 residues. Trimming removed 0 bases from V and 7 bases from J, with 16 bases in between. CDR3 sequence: CASSQSLRSRGEQYF. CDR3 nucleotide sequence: TGCGCCAGCAGTCAATCGCTACGGAGCCGAGGGGAGCAGTACTTC.

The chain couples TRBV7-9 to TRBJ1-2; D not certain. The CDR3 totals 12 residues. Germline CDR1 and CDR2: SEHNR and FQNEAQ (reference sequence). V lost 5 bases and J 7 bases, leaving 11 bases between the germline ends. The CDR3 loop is CASSPEVAGYTF. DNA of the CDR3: TGTGCCAGCAGCCCCGAGGTCGCTGGCTACACCTTC. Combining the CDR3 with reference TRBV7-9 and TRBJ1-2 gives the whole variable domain DTGVSQNPRHKITKRGQNVTFRCDPISEHNRLYWYRQTLGQGPEFLTYFQNEAQLEKSRLLSDRFSAERPKGSFSTLEIQRTEQGDSAMYLCASSPEVAGYTFGSGTRLTVV.

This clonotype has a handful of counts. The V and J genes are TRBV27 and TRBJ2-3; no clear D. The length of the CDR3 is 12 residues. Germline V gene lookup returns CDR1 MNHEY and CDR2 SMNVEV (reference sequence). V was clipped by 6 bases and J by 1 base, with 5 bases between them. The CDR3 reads CASRVGTDTQYF. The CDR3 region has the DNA TGTGCCAGCAGAGTTGGCACAGATACGCAGTATTTT.

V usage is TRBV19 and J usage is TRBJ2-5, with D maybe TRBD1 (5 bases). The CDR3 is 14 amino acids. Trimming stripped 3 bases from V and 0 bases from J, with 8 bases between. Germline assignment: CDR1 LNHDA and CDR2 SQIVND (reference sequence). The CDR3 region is CASSIQGYQETQYF. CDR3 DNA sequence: TGTGCCAGTAGTATTCAGGGTTACCAAGAGACCCAGTACTTC.

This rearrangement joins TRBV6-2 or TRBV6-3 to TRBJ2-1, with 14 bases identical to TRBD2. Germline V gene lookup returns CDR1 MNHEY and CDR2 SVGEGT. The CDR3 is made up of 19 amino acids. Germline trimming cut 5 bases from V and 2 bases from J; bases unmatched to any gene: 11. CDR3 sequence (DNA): TGTGCCAGCAGTAGTCCCGGGACTAGCGGGAGATGGGCCTACAATGAGCAGTTCTTC. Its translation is CASSSPGTSGRWAYNEQFF.

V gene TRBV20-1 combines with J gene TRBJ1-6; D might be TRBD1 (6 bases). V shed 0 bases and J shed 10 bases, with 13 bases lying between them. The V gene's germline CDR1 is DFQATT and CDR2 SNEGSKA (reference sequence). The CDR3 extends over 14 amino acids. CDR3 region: CSARDRRTESPLHF. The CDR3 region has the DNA TGCAGTGCTAGAGATAGGAGGACAGAATCACCCCTCCACTTT.